A single sample gave rise to the 6 T cell receptor beta chains below, sequenced in a study of cytomegalovirus exposure and HLA in healthy donors (TCRdb year 2017). Library method: the immunoSEQ multiplex PCR assay. Here the immuneACCESS table is served through TCRdb, limited to in-frame sequences with V and J called. Missing clones are a known gap in these copies; in checked studies unresolved V genes cover under half, and the rest lacks a known reason. The sample table contains 260,000 or so clones; only one count was recorded for approximately 90% of them. Together, the top ten hold 2.5% to 3% of the sample. The material sequenced was PBMCs. These receptors originate from a man aged 18 to 29 in good health and CMV-seronegative.

The chain combines TRBV7-9 with TRBJ2-3; 8 bases map to TRBD1. V shed 1 base and J 2 bases; nucleotides not matched to a gene: 14. Germline values: CDR1 SEHNR, CDR2 FQNEAQ (reference sequence). This CDR3 spans 19 amino acids. CDR3 DNA: TGTGCCAGCAGCTTAGTTGGAATCAGGGGGCCACCCGACACAGATACGCAGTATTTT. This codes for CASSLVGIRGPPDTDTQYF.

The V and J genes are TRBV12-5 and TRBJ2-3; perhaps TRBD2 as D (5 bases). V lost 3 bases to trimming and J lost 5 bases, with 18 bases between them. CDR3 length equals 16 residues. CDR1 and CDR2 (germline): LGHNT, FRNRAP. CDR3 residues: CASGFSGRTLLDTQYF. CDR3 nucleotides: TGTGCTAGTGGTTTTTCAGGACGGACTCTGCTAGATACGCAGTATTTT.

This chain links TRBV5-1 with TRBJ2-2; D unclear. Germline lookup yields CDR1 SGHRS and CDR2 YFSETQ. V was pared by 0 bases and J by 0 bases, with 6 bases between. CDR3 length: 15 residues. In nucleotides, the CDR3 is TGCGCCAGCAGCTTGGGGGCAGCGAACACCGGGGAGCTGTTTTTT. It specifies CASSLGAANTGELFF.

This sequence joins TRBV5-1 and TRBJ2-5, with 7 bases aligning to TRBD1. V lost 5 bases to trimming and J lost 3 bases; unmatched junction nucleotides: 10. Germline-derived CDR1 and CDR2 are SGHRS and YFSETQ. The CDR3 is made up of 15 amino acids. CDR3 in amino acids: CASRGSGTAEETQYF. The CDR3 DNA is TGCGCCAGCAGGGGGTCAGGGACAGCAGAAGAGACCCAGTACTTC.

Only one count was recorded for this clone. One end of the junction fails to match germline, which may point to a read error. The CDR3 reads CASSLEAGSGANVLTF. CDR3 coding DNA: TGTGCTAGCAGCTTAGAGGCAGGCTCTGGGGCCAACGTCCTGACTTTC. The rearrangement uses TRBV7-7 and TRBJ2-6; no definite D call. This CDR3 contains 16 residues. CDR1 SSHAT and CDR2 FNYEAQ come from the germline V gene (reference sequence).

The chain combines TRBV4-3 with TRBJ1-5; 9 bases are a match to TRBD1. Germline lookup yields CDR1 LGHNA and CDR2 YSLEER. The length of the CDR3 is 15 residues. Germline trimming cut 0 bases from V and 5 bases from J; bases unmatched to any gene: 2. The CDR3 loop reads CASSQDWTGDQPQHF. The CDR3, as DNA: TGCGCCAGCAGCCAAGATTGGACAGGGGATCAGCCCCAGCATTTT.